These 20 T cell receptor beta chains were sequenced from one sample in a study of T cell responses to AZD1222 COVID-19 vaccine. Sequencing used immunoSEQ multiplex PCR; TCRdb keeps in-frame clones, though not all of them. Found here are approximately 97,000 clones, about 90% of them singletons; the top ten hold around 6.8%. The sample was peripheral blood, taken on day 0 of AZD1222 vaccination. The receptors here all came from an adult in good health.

The CDR3 DNA reads TGTGCCAGCAGCCCGGACAGCTATGGCTACACCTTC. Its protein product is CASSPDSYGYTF. The chain employs TRBV5-4 and TRBJ1-2, with D possibly TRBD1 on 6 matching bases. Trimming took 4 bases from V and 4 from J, leaving 8 bases between them. This CDR3 contains 12 residues. Per the germline V gene, CDR1 is SGHNT and CDR2 is YYREEE (reference sequence).

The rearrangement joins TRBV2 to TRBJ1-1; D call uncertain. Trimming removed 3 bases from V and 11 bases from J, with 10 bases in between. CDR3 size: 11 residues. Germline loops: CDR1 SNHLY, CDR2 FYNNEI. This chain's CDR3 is CASSDRGGAFF. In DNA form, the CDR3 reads TGTGCCAGCAGTGACCGCGGCGGGGCTTTCTTT.

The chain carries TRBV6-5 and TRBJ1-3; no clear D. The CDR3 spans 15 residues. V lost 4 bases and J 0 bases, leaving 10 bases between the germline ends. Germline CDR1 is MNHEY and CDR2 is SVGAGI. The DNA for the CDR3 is TGTGCCAGCAGTTCATTACAGATCTCTGGAAACACCATATATTTT. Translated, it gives CASSSLQISGNTIYF.

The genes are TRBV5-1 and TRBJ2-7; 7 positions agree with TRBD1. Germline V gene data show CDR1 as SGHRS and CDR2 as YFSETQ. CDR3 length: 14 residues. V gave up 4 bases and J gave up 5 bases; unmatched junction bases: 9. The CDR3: CASSPGTVGHEQYF. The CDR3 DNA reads TGCGCCAGCAGCCCGGGGACAGTAGGGCACGAGCAGTACTTC.

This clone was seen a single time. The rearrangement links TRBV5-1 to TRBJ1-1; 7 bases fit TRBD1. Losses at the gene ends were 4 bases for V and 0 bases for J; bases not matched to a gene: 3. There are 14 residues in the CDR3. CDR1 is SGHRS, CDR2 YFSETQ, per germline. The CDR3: CASSAGTVNTEAFF. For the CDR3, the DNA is TGCGCCAGCAGCGCGGGGACAGTGAACACTGAAGCTTTCTTT.

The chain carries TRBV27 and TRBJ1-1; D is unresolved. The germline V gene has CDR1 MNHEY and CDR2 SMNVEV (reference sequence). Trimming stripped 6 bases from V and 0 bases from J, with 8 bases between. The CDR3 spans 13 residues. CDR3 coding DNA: TGTGCCAGCAGGCCCCTTATGAACACTGAAGCTTTCTTT. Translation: CASRPLMNTEAFF.

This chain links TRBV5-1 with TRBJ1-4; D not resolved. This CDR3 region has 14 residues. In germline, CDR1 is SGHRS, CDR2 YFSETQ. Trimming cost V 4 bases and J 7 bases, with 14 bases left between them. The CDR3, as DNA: TGCGCCAGCAGCCCACATAGCAGTAGTGAAAAACTGTTTTTT. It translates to CASSPHSSSEKLFF.

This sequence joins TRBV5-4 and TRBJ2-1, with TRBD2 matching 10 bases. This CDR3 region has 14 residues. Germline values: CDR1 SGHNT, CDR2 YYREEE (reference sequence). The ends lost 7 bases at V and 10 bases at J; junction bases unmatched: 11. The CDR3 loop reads CASRQAGGPREQFF. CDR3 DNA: TGTGCCAGCCGTCAAGCGGGAGGGCCACGGGAGCAGTTCTTC. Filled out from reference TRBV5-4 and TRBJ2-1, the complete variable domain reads ETGVTQSPTHLIKTRGQQVTLRCSSQSGHNTVSWYQQALGQGPQFIFQYYREEENGRGNFPPRFSGLQFPNYSSELNVNALELDDSALYLCASRQAGGPREQFFGPGTRLTVL.

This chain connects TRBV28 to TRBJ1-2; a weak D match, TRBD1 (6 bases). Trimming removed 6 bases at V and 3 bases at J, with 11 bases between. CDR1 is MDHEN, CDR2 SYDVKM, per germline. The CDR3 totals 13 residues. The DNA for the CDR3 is TGTGCCAGCAGAACGACAGGCTACTATGGCTACACCTTC. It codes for CASRTTGYYGYTF.

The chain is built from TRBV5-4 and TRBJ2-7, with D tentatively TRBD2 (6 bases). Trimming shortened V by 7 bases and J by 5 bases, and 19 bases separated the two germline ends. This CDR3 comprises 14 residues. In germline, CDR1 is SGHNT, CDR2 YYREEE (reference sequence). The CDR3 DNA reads TGTGCCAGCTCCCCTAGCGTCTCCACCCACGAGCAGTACTTC. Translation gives CASSPSVSTHEQYF.

CDR3 in DNA: TGTGCCAGCAGTGAAGGACGGGGACCCTATGGCTACACCTTC. This gives the protein CASSEGRGPYGYTF. The gene calls are TRBV2 and TRBJ1-2; D possibly corresponds to TRBD1 (5 bases). The germline V gene encodes CDR1 SNHLY and CDR2 FYNNEI. The CDR3 runs to 14 residues. V shed 1 base and J shed 4 bases, with 10 bases lying between them.

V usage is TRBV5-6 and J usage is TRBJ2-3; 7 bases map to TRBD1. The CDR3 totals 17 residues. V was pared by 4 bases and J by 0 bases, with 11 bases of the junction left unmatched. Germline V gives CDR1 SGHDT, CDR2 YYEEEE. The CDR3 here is CASSSRQGSSSTDTQYF. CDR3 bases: TGTGCCAGCAGCAGCCGACAGGGCTCATCTAGCACAGATACGCAGTATTTT.

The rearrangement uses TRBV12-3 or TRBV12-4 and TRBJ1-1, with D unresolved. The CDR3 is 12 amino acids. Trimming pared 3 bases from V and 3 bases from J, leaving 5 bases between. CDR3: CASSFSDTEAFF. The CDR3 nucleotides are TGTGCCAGCAGTTTTTCAGACACTGAAGCTTTCTTT.

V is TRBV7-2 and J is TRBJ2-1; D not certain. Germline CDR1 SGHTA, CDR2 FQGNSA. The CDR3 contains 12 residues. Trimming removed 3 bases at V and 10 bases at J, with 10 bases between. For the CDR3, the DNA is TGTGCCAGCAGCTTTCCCCTGAGAGAGCAGTTCTTC. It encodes CASSFPLREQFF.

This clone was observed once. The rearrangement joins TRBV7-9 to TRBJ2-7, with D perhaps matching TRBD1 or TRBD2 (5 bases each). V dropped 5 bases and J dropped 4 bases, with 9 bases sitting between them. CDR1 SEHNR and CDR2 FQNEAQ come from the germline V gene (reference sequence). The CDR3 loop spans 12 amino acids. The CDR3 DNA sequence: TGTGCCAGCAGCGACGGGACGTACGAGCAGTACTTC. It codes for CASSDGTYEQYF.

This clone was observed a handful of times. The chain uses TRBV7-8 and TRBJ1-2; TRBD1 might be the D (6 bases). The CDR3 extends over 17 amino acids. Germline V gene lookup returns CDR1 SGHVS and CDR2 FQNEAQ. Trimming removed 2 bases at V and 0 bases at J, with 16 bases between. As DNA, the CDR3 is TGTGCCAGCAGCTTAATGAGAGGGGGTGCTTCTAACTATGGCTACACCTTC. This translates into CASSLMRGGASNYGYTF.

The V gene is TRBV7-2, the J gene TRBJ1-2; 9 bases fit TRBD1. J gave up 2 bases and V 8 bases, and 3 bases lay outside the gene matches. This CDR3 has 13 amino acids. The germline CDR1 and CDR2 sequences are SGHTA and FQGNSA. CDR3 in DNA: TGTGCCAGCCGCGGACAGGGGAACTATGGCTACACCTTC. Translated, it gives CASRGQGNYGYTF.

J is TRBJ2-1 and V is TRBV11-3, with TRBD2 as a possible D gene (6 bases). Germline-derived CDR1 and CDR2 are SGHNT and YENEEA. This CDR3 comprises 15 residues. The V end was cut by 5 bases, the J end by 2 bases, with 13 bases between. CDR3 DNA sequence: TGTGCCAGCAGCCGCGGGGCGGTAACCTACAATGAGCAGTTCTTC. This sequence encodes CASSRGAVTYNEQFF.

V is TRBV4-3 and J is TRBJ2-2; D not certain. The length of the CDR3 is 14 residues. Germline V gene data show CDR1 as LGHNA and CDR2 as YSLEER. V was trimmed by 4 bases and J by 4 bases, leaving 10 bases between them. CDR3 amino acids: CASSLLSPTGELFF. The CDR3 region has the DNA TGCGCCAGCAGCCTCCTATCCCCCACCGGGGAGCTGTTTTTT.

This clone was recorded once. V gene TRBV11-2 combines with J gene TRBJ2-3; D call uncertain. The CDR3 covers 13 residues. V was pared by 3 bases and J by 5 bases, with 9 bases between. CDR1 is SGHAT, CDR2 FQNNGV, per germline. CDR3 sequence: CASSFPLRDTQYF. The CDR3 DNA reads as TGTGCCAGCAGCTTCCCTCTTCGAGATACGCAGTATTTT.